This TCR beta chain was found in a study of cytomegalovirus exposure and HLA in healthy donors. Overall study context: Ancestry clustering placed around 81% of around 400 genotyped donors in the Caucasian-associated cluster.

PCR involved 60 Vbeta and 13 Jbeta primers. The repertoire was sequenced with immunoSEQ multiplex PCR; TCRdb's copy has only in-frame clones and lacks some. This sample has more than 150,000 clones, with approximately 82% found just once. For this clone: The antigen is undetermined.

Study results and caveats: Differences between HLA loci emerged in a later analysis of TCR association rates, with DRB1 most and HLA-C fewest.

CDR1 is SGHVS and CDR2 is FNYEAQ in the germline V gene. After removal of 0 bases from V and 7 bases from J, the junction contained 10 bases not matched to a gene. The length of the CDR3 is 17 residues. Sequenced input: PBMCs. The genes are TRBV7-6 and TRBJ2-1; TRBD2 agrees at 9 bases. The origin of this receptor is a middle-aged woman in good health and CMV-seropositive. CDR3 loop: CASSLARVGLAGNEQFF. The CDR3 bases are TGTGCCAGCAGCTTAGCAAGGGTTGGGCTAGCGGGAAATGAGCAGTTCTTC. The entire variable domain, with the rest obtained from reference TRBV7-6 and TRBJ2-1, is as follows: GAGVSQSPRYKVTKRGQDVALRCDPISGHVSLYWYRQALGQGPEFLTYFNYEAQQDKSGLPNDRFSAERPEGSISTLTIQRTEQRDSAMYRCASSLARVGLAGNEQFFGPGTRLTVL.